The 3 T cell receptor beta chains below come from one sample, sequenced in a study of identifying expanded T cells in peripheral blood. Generated by immunoSEQ multiplex PCR, the TCRdb table keeps only in-frame clones and is missing some. Of roughly 96,000 clones in the sample, 88% were seen once. Sequenced material: blood. These receptors were collected from a person between 18 and 70 years old in good health.

This rearrangement joins TRBV7-2 to TRBJ2-1, with 9 bases aligning to TRBD1. J was trimmed by 15 bases and V by 5 bases; bases with no gene match: 11. This CDR3 is built from 13 residues. Looked up from germline, CDR1 is SGHTA and CDR2 is FQGNSA. The CDR3 sequence: CASSGQGRELPFF. The CDR3 DNA is TGTGCCAGCAGCGGACAGGGGAGGGAACTCCCGTTCTTC.

This rearrangement joins TRBV7-9 to TRBJ2-7; 7 positions agree with TRBD1. The length of the CDR3 is 15 residues. The V and J ends lost 5 bases and 5 bases, in that order; junction bases with no gene match: 12. CDR1 SEHNR and CDR2 FQNEAQ come from the germline V gene (reference sequence). As DNA, the CDR3 is TGTGCCAGCAGCACCCCCCTTACAGGGGTTGACGAGCAGTACTTC. Protein sequence: CASSTPLTGVDEQYF.

This clone was recorded only once. J is TRBJ2-1 and V is TRBV28, with D possibly being TRBD1 (5 bases). The ends were cut back, 3 bases at V and 3 bases at J, with 12 bases in the middle. The CDR3 has 15 residues. Germline V CDR1 and CDR2: MDHEN, SYDVKM. The CDR3 DNA reads TGTGCCAGCAGTTTCCAGGGTCCAAACTACAATGAGCAGTTCTTC. It specifies CASSFQGPNYNEQFF.